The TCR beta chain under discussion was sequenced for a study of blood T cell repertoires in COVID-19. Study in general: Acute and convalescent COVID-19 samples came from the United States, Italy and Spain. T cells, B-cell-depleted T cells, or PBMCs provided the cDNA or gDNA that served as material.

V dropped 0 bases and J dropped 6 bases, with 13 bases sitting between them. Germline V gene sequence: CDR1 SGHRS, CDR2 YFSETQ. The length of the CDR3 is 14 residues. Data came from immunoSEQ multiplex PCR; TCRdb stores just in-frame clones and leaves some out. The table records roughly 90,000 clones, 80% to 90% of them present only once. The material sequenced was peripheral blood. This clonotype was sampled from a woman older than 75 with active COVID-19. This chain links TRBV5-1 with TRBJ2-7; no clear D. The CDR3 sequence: CASSLAVSSGEQYF. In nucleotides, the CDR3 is TGCGCCAGCAGCTTGGCCGTTAGCTCCGGCGAGCAGTACTTC.